This TCR beta chain was identified during a study of identical twins. Study-level points and caveats: Instead of following the same donors, the conclusions were based on cross-sectional statistical analysis. The abundant beta clonotypes from cord blood had fewer insertions, and memory repertoires had none of this.

A single record per CDR3 protein comes from TCRdb applying MiXCR to the 5' RACE reads. The sample holds about 530,000 distinct CDR3 sequences, more than 20% seen once. V lost 7 bases, J lost 6 bases, and 17 bases lay in between. CDR3 size: 14 residues. Per the germline V gene, CDR1 is SNHLY and CDR2 is FYNNEI. Everyone who donated was a healthy Caucasian. Turning to this clonotype: The antigen remains undetermined.

This same sample was also taken into another study, of yellow fever vaccine responses in identical twins.

The chain is built from TRBV2 and TRBJ2-3, with no clear D. This TCR came from a woman aged 18-29 years in good health. Material: CD4+ T cells sorted from blood. CDR3 loop: CASKEETARDTQYF. The CDR3 DNA follows: TGTGCCAGCAAAGAGGAGACTGCGCGGGATACGCAGTATTTT.